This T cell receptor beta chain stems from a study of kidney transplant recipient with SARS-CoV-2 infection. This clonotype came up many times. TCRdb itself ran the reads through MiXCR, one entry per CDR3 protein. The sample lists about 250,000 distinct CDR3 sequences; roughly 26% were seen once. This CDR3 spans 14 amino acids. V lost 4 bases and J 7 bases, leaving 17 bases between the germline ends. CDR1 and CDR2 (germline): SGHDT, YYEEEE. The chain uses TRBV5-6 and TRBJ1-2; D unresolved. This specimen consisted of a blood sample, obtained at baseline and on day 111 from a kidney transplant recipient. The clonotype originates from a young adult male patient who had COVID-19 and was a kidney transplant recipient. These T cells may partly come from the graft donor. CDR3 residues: CASSLRTRLTGYTF. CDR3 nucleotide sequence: TGTGCCAGCAGCCTTAGGACGCGATTGACTGGCTACACCTTC.